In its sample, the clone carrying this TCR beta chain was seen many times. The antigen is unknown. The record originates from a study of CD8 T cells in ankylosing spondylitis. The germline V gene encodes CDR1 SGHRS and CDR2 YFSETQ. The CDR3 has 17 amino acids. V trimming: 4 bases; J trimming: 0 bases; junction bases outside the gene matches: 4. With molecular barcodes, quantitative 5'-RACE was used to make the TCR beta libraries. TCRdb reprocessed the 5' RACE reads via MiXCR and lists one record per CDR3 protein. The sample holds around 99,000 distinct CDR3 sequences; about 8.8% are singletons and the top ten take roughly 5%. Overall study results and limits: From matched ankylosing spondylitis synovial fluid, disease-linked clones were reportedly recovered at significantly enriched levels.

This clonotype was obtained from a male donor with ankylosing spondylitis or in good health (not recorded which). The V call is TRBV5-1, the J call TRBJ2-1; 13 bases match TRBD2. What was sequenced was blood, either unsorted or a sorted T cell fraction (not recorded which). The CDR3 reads CASSGTSGTHSYNEQFF. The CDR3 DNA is TGCGCCAGCAGCGGGACTAGCGGGACCCACTCCTACAATGAGCAGTTCTTC. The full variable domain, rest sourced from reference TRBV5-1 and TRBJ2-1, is KAGVTQTPRYLIKTRGQQVTLSCSPISGHRSVSWYQQTPGQGLQFLFEYFSETQRNKGNFPGRFSGRQFSNSRSEMNVSTLELGDSALYLCASSGTSGTHSYNEQFFGPGTRLTVL.